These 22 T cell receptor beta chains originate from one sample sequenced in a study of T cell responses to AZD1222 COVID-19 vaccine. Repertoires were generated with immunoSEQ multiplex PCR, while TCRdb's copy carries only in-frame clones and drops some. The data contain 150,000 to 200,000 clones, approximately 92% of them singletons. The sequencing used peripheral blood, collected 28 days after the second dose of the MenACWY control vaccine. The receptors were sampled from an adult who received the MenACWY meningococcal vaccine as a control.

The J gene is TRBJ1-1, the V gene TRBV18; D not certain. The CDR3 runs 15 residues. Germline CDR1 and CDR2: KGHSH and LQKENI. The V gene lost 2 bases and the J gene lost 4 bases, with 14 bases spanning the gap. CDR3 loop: CASSPRRSGATEAFF. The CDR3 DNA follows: TGTGCCAGCTCACCAAGGAGGAGCGGCGCCACTGAAGCTTTCTTT.

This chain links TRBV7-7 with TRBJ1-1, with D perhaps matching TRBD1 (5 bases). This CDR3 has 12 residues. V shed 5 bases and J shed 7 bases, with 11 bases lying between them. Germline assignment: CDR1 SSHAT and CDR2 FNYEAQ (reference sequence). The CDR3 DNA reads TGTGCCAGCAGCCGGGGCGCGGATGAAGCTTTCTTT. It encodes CASSRGADEAFF.

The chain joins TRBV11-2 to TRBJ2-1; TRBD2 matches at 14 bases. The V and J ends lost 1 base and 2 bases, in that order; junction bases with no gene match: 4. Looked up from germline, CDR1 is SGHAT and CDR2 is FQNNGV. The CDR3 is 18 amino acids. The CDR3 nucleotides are TGTGCCAGCAGCTTAGGGACTAGCGGGGGGCCAGCCTACAATGAGCAGTTCTTC. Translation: CASSLGTSGGPAYNEQFF.

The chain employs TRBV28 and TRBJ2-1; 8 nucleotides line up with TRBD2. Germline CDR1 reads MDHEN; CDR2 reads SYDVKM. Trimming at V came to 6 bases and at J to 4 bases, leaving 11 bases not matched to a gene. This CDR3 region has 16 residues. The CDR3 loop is CASRTTAGGLYNEQFF. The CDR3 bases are TGTGCCAGCAGAACCACTGCGGGGGGACTTTACAATGAGCAGTTCTTC.

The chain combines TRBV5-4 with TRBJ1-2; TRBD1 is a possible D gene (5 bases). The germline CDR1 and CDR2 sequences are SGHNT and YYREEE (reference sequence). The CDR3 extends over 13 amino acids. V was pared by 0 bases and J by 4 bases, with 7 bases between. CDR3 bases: TGTGCCAGCAGCTTGGAAGACAGCTATGGCTACACCTTC. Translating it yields CASSLEDSYGYTF.

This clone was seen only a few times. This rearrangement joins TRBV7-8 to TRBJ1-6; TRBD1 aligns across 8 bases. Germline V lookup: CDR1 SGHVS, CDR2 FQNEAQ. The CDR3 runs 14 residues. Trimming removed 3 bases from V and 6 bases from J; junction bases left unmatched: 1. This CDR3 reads CASSLDRVNSPLHF. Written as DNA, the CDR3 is TGTGCCAGCAGCTTGGACAGGGTTAATTCACCCCTCCACTTT.

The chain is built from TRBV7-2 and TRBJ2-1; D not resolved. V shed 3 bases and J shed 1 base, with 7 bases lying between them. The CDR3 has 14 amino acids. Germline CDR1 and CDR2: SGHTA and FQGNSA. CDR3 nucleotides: TGTGCCAGCAGCTTTGATAGGTCCTACAATGAGCAGTTCTTC. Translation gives CASSFDRSYNEQFF. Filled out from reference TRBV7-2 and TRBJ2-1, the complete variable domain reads GAGVSQSPSNKVTEKGKDVELRCDPISGHTALYWYRQSLGQGLEFLIYFQGNSAPDKSGLPSDRFSAERTGGSVSTLTIQRTQQEDSAVYLCASSFDRSYNEQFFGPGTRLTVL.

CDR3 in DNA: TGTGCCAGTAGGGAGGGTCAGGGGCATCGAACTGAAGCTTTCTTT. It codes for CASREGQGHRTEAFF. The J gene is TRBJ1-1, the V gene TRBV19, with a weak D call TRBD1 (6 bases). The CDR3 has 15 amino acids. Germline CDR1 reads LNHDA; CDR2 reads SQIVND (reference sequence). V lost 6 bases to trimming and J lost 5 bases, with 19 bases between them. Using reference TRBV19 and TRBJ1-1 for the parts outside the CDR3, the full variable domain is DGGITQSPKYLFRKEGQNVTLSCEQNLNHDAMYWYRQDPGQGLRLIYYSQIVNDFQKGDIAEGYSVSREKKESFPLTVTSAQKNPTAFYLCASREGQGHRTEAFFGQGTRLTVV.

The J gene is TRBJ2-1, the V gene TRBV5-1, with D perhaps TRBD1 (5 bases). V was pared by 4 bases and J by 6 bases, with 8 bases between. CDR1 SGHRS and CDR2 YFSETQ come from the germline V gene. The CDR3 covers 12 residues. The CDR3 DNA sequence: TGCGCCAGCAGCCAAGACAGCAATGAGCAGTTCTTC. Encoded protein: CASSQDSNEQFF.

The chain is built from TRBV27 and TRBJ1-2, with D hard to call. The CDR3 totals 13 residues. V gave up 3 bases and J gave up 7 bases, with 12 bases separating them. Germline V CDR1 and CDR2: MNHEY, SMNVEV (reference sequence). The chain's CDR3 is CASSFRTGVGYTF. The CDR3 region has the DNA TGTGCCAGCAGTTTCAGGACCGGCGTTGGCTACACCTTC.

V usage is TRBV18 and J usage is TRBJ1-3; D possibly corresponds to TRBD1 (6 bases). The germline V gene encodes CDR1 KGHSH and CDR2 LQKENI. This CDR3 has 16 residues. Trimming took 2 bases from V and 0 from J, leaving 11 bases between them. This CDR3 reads CASSPRQADSGNTIYF. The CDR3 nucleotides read TGTGCCAGCTCACCAAGACAGGCTGACTCTGGAAACACCATATATTTT.

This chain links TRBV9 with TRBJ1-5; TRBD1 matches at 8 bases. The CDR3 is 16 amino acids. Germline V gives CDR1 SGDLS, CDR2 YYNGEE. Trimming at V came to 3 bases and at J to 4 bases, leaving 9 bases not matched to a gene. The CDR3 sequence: CASSAYETGANQPQHF. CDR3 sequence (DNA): TGTGCCAGCAGCGCTTATGAGACAGGGGCGAATCAGCCCCAGCATTTT. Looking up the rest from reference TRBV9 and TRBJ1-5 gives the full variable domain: DSGVTQTPKHLITATGQRVTLRCSPRSGDLSVYWYQQSLDQGLQFLIQYYNGEERAKGNILERFSAQQFPDLHSELNLSSLELGDSALYFCASSAYETGANQPQHFGDGTRLSIL.

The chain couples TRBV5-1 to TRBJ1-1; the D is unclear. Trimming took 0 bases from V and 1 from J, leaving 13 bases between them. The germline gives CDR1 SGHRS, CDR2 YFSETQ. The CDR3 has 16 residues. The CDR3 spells CASSLARVETNTEAFF. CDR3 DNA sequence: TGCGCCAGCAGCTTGGCCCGGGTCGAGACGAACACTGAAGCTTTCTTT.

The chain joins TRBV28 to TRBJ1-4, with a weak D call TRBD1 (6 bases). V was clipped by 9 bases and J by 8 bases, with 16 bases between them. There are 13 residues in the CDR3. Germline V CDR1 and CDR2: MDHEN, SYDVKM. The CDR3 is CASRDTREEKLFF. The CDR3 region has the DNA TGTGCCAGTAGGGACACAAGGGAAGAAAAACTGTTTTTT.

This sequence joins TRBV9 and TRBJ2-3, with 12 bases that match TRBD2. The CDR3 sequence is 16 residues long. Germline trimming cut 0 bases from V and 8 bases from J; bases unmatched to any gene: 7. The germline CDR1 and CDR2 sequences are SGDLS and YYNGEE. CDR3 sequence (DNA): TGTGCCAGCAGCGTAGCGCTAGCGGGGGGGCCAGGTACGCAGTATTTT. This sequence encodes CASSVALAGGPGTQYF.

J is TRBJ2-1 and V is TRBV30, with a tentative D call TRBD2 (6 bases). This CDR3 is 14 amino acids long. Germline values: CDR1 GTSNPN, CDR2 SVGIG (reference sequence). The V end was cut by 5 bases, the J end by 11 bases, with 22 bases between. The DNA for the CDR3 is TGTGCCTGGGAGTTTGCGGGGAGGAGGGAAAAGCAGTTCTTC. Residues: CAWEFAGRREKQFF.

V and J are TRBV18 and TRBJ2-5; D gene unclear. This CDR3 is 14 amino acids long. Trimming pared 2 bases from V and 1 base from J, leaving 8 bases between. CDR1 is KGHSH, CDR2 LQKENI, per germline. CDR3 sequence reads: CASSPSDAQETQYF. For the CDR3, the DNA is TGTGCCAGCTCACCATCTGATGCCCAAGAGACCCAGTACTTC.

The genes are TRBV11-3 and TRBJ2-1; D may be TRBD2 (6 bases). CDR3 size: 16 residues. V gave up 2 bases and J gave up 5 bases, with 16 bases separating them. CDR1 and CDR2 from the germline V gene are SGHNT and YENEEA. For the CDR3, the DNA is TGTGCCAGCAGCTTAAGGTTGGCGGGGCGAAACAATGAGCAGTTCTTC. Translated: CASSLRLAGRNNEQFF.

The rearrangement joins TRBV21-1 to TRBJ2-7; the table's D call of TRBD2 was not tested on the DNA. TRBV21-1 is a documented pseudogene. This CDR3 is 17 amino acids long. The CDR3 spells CARRGGLAGRRPYEQYF. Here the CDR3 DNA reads TGTGCCAGGCGCGGGGGACTAGCGGGGAGGCGTCCCTACGAGCAGTACTTC.

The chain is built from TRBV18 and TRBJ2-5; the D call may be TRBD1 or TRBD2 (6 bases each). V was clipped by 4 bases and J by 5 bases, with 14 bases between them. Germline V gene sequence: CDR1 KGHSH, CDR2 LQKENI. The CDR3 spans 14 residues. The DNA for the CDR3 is TGTGCCAGCTCACGGGACCAAGGGGGGGAGACCCAGTACTTC. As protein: CASSRDQGGETQYF.

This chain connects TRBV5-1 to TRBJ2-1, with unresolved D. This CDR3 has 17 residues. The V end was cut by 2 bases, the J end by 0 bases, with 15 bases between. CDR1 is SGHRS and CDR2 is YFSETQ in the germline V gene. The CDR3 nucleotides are TGCGCCAGCAGCTTAAGGTCCGGTCGGAGCTCCTACAATGAGCAGTTCTTC. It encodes CASSLRSGRSSYNEQFF.

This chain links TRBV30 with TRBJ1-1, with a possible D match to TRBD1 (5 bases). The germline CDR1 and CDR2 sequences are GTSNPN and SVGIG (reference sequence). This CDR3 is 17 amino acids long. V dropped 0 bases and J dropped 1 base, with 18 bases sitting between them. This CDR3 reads CAWSVRAAGRANTEAFF. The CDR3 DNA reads TGTGCCTGGAGTGTACGAGCGGCAGGGAGGGCGAACACTGAAGCTTTCTTT.